These T cell receptor beta chains were read from a single sample in a study of blood T cell repertoires in COVID-19. Only in-frame clones appear in the TCRdb table, and some are missing; sequencing was by immunoSEQ multiplex PCR. The sample has roughly 310,000 clones; approximately 91% are singletons. Sequenced: PBMCs or T cells enriched from blood (not recorded which). These receptors all come from a middle-aged woman who had recovered from COVID-19. Both conserved end residues are trimmed from each CDR3.

TRBV7-9	TRBJ1-6	ASSLDSLSSYNSPLH
TRBV5-4	TRBJ2-2	ASSAGGQASGELF
TRBV11-3	TRBJ1-1	ASSPRSGLNTEAF
TRBV6-4	TRBJ2-3	ASSDSGGASTDTQY
TRBV4-1	TRBJ1-4	ASSQFVQFNEKLF
TRBV14	TRBJ2-7	ASSQLRRRRVYEQY
TRBV2	TRBJ1-4	ASSEWTGTNEKLF
TRBV7-6	TRBJ2-5	ASSFTAGEPQETQY
TRBV12-5	TRBJ1-6	ASGGQGDSPLH
TRBV7-9	TRBJ2-7	ASSLNAREEQY
TRBV27	TRBJ1-6	ASSLRGSYNSPLH
TRBV7-2	TRBJ2-1	ASSSSLGVSYNEQF
TRBV12-5	TRBJ2-7	ASGSGLAGGPLDEQY
TRBV29-1	TRBJ2-1	SVDVGRGYNEQF
TRBV27	TRBJ2-7	ASRWDTPTYEQY
TRBV9	TRBJ1-2	ASSVGQTERGYT
TRBV13	TRBJ2-4	ASSPRGGRPPRPIQY
TRBV10-3	TRBJ1-2	AISGTGGYGYT
TRBV3-1/TRBV3-2	TRBJ1-3	ATHSGSGNTIY
TRBV7-2	TRBJ1-3	ASSLVDSGNTIY
TRBV2	TRBJ1-3	ASGASGNTIY
TRBV7-3	TRBJ2-1	ASSPGVASGHNEQF
TRBV11-2	TRBJ2-1	ASSLVFGRAHNEQF
TRBV10-1	TRBJ2-1	ASSEASGGFYNEQF
TRBV6-2/TRBV6-3	TRBJ2-7	ASSSPGQALTYEQY
TRBV7-9	TRBJ1-4	ASSLGLPTNEKLF
TRBV27	TRBJ2-1	ASSPRGRANNEQF
TRBV10-1	TRBJ2-2	ASSQGSRAGELF
TRBV28	TRBJ2-2	ASSPDRWSNTGELF
TRBV7-9	TRBJ1-2	ASSPLGADNYGYT
TRBV7-2	TRBJ2-7	ASSLAQGYEQY
TRBV6-2/TRBV6-3	TRBJ2-3	ASSPGLAYSTDTQY
TRBV11-2	TRBJ2-3	ASRPAGKGMGTDTQY
TRBV7-2	TRBJ2-1	ASSLSGGPYNEQF
TRBV11-3	TRBJ2-6	ASSLSGSGANVLT
TRBV6-2/TRBV6-3	TRBJ1-4	ASSSSEKLF
TRBV10-3	TRBJ2-7	AIGAAVGYEQY
TRBV19	TRBJ1-2	ASSRGFDYGYT
TRBV6-6	TRBJ1-1	ASSRPGQGARNTEAF
TRBV19	TRBJ2-5	ASSISPQGRETQY
TRBV7-2	TRBJ2-3	ASSLTSGGVGDTQY
TRBV18	TRBJ1-2	ASSPRSIPDYGYT
TRBV2	TRBJ1-5	ASLGRDNQPQH
TRBV9	TRBJ2-1	ASSPRLAEGGYEQF
TRBV18	TRBJ1-4	ASSPLDSEKLF
TRBV5-6	TRBJ1-2	ASSWLTGAFYGYT
TRBV15	TRBJ2-1	ATRSSYNEQF